The present entry profiles one TCR beta chain with its context. Antigen: not known. TCR beta cDNA libraries included unique molecular identifiers. MiXCR, run by TCRdb on the PCR reads, gives a single entry per CDR3 protein. The sample carries hundreds of thousands of distinct CDR3 sequences, 25% to 30% recorded once. The sample is drawn from a study of post-analysis software for immune sequencing data. Study information: Patients with relapsing-remitting, secondary progressive and progressive-relapsing multiple sclerosis courses were all represented. Study results and caveats: By F measure, strong co-clustering occurred among samples prepared in the same batch. Controls' normalized Chao1 diversity significantly exceeded that of multiple sclerosis patients.

The receptor was isolated from a girl aged 10 to 17 with multiple sclerosis. Sequencing was performed on blood.

CDR3 sequence (DNA): TGTGCCAGCAGGCTTGGTAAGGAAGCTTTCTTT. As protein: CASRLGKEAFF. The rearrangement joins TRBV25-1 to TRBJ1-1; D unclear. The V end lost 6 bases, the J end lost 8 bases, and 10 bases lay between the germline ends. CDR1 and CDR2 from the germline V gene are MGHDK and SYGVNS. This CDR3 is built from 11 residues.